One sample yielded the 11 T cell receptor beta chains listed below, sequenced in a study of cytomegalovirus exposure and HLA in healthy donors. PCR amplification relied on 60 Vbeta primers (plus 13 Jbeta primers). The method was immunoSEQ multiplex PCR; TCRdb's version includes in-frame clones alone and lacks a portion of them. The sample lists 110,000 to 150,000 clones; roughly 83% were seen once. Sequences were obtained from PBMCs. The receptors derive from a man aged 35 to 55 in good health and CMV-seropositive.

The rearrangement uses TRBV7-9 and TRBJ1-6; 9 bases are shared with TRBD1. Trimming took 5 bases from V and 10 from J; bases not matched to a gene: 6. Germline loops: CDR1 SEHNR, CDR2 FQNEAQ (reference sequence). The CDR3 runs to 14 residues. As DNA, the CDR3 is TGTGCCAGCAGCCCGGGACAGGGAGCCTCACCCCTCCACTTT. Residues: CASSPGQGASPLHF. The full variable domain, completed using reference TRBV7-9 and TRBJ1-6, is DTGVSQNPRHKITKRGQNVTFRCDPISEHNRLYWYRQTLGQGPEFLTYFQNEAQLEKSRLLSDRFSAERPKGSFSTLEIQRTEQGDSAMYLCASSPGQGASPLHFGNGTRLTVT.

CDR3 amino acids: CASSHTQGADTQYF. The CDR3, as DNA: TGTGCCAGCAGCCACACCCAGGGGGCAGATACGCAGTATTTT. This chain joins TRBV6-5 and TRBJ2-3; 7 bases align to TRBD1. The V and J ends lost 6 bases and 4 bases, in that order; junction bases with no gene match: 7. Germline V gene sequence: CDR1 MNHEY, CDR2 SVGAGI. The CDR3 consists of 14 residues.

V is TRBV10-3 and J is TRBJ2-3; TRBD1 agrees at 11 bases. The germline gives CDR1 ENHRY, CDR2 SYGVKD. The CDR3 has 16 residues. V shed 2 bases and J 6 bases; nucleotides not matched to a gene: 7. CDR3 loop: CAISETWTGGLDTQYF. In nucleotides, the CDR3 is TGTGCCATCAGTGAGACCTGGACAGGGGGCCTTGATACGCAGTATTTT.

The genes are TRBV7-2 and TRBJ2-1, with 10 nucleotides matching TRBD1. Germline lookup yields CDR1 SGHTA and CDR2 FQGNSA. V lost 4 bases to trimming and J lost 3 bases; unmatched junction nucleotides: 6. The CDR3 is made up of 16 amino acids. CDR3 residues: CASSYPGTGVYNEQFF. The CDR3, as DNA: TGTGCCAGCAGCTACCCCGGGACAGGGGTCTACAATGAGCAGTTCTTC.

The chain couples TRBV19 to TRBJ2-7, with D maybe TRBD1 (6 bases). The CDR3 totals 13 residues. CDR1 is LNHDA and CDR2 is SQIVND in the germline V gene (reference sequence). The V gene lost 3 bases and the J gene lost 7 bases, with 13 bases spanning the gap. The CDR3 DNA sequence: TGTGCCAGTAGTATGGGCAGGGGTTTTGAGCAGTACTTC. It encodes CASSMGRGFEQYF. Full variable domain (missing parts from reference TRBV19 and TRBJ2-7): DGGITQSPKYLFRKEGQNVTLSCEQNLNHDAMYWYRQDPGQGLRLIYYSQIVNDFQKGDIAEGYSVSREKKESFPLTVTSAQKNPTAFYLCASSMGRGFEQYFGPGTRLTVT.

This sequence joins TRBV7-8 and TRBJ2-1; 7 nucleotides line up with TRBD2. Germline V gene sequence: CDR1 SGHVS, CDR2 FQNEAQ. Losses at the gene ends were 5 bases for V and 2 bases for J; bases not matched to a gene: 12. This CDR3 has 17 amino acids. The CDR3 DNA reads as TGTGCCAGCAGCAAACGGGCTAGCGGCTATGCCTACAATGAGCAGTTCTTC. This translates into CASSKRASGYAYNEQFF. The full variable domain, its missing parts supplied by reference TRBV7-8 and TRBJ2-1, is GAGVSQSPRYKVAKRGQDVALRCDPISGHVSLFWYQQALGQGPEFLTYFQNEAQLDKSGLPSDRFFAERPEGSVSTLKIQRTQQEDSAVYLCASSKRASGYAYNEQFFGPGTRLTVL.

In its sample, this clone was seen once. This chain connects TRBV18 to TRBJ2-2; 7 bases fit TRBD2. The CDR3 length is 15 residues. From germline, CDR1 is KGHSH and CDR2 LQKENI. Trimming cost V 3 bases and J 0 bases; bases outside gene matches: 1. The CDR3 nucleotides read TGTGCCAGCTCACCCGGACTAGCGAACACCGGGGAGCTGTTTTTT. It encodes CASSPGLANTGELFF.

The chain uses TRBV18 and TRBJ1-1, with TRBD1 matching 7 bases. The V gene end was trimmed by 6 bases and the J gene end by 9 bases; junction bases not matched to a gene: 4. Germline CDR1 KGHSH, CDR2 LQKENI. This CDR3 spans 11 amino acids. The CDR3 DNA reads as TGTGCCAGCTCCTCGGGACAGAAAGCTTTCTTT. Translating it yields CASSSGQKAFF. Complete variable domain (other parts from reference TRBV18 and TRBJ1-1): NAGVMQNPRHLVRRRGQEARLRCSPMKGHSHVYWYRQLPEEGLKFMVYLQKENIIDESGMPKERFSAEFPKEGPSILRIQQVVRGDSAAYFCASSSGQKAFFGQGTRLTVV.

V and J are TRBV6-5 and TRBJ2-2; 10 nucleotides match TRBD2. This CDR3 is built from 15 residues. CDR1 and CDR2 (germline): MNHEY, SVGAGI. The J segment lost 7 bases and the V segment lost 6 bases, leaving 8 bases of the junction unmatched. The CDR3 bases are TGTGCCAGCAGACGGACTAGCGGAGGGGACGGGGAGCTGTTTTTT. This codes for CASRRTSGGDGELFF.

This rearrangement joins TRBV10-3 to TRBJ1-5; tentatively, D is TRBD1 (5 bases). Trimming left V 2 bases short and J 2 bases short, with 10 bases between. The germline V gene encodes CDR1 ENHRY and CDR2 SYGVKD. The CDR3 loop spans 15 amino acids. Here the CDR3 DNA reads TGTGCCATCAGTGAGAGGGGTTTTGGCAATCAGCCCCAGCATTTT. This codes for CAISERGFGNQPQHF.

The CDR3 nucleotides read TGCGCCAGCAGCTTGACGGACCTTAAGGGAGAACTGTTTTTT. It specifies CASSLTDLKGELFF. The chain is built from TRBV5-1 and TRBJ1-4; D is ambiguous. V lost 1 base and J lost 12, with 16 bases in between. Germline V gene sequence: CDR1 SGHRS, CDR2 YFSETQ. The CDR3 consists of 14 residues. The full variable domain, its missing parts supplied by reference TRBV5-1 and TRBJ1-4, is KAGVTQTPRYLIKTRGQQVTLSCSPISGHRSVSWYQQTPGQGLQFLFEYFSETQRNKGNFPGRFSGRQFSNSRSEMNVSTLELGDSALYLCASSLTDLKGELFFGSGTQLSVL.